Below are 17 T cell receptor beta chains sequenced from a single sample in a study of beta chain features in type 1 diabetes. Expressed TCRB transcripts were sequenced because the isolated RNA had all been reverse transcribed beforehand. Repertoires were generated with immunoSEQ multiplex PCR, while TCRdb's copy carries only in-frame clones and drops some. The sample records approximately 170,000 clones, 7.5% to 9.5% being singletons. Material: central memory CD4+ T cells from blood. The source of these receptors is a young woman in good health.

This chain joins TRBV12-5 and TRBJ1-2, with D perhaps matching TRBD1 (6 bases). The CDR3 sequence is 14 residues long. Between the trimmed V and J ends, which lost 1 base and 8 bases, there was a span of 14 bases. Germline CDR1 is LGHNT and CDR2 is FRNRAP. In DNA form, the CDR3 reads TGTGCTAGTGGTTTGGGCCTGACAGGAACCGGCTACACCTTC. Its translation: CASGLGLTGTGYTF. The variable domain in full, completed from reference TRBV12-5 and TRBJ1-2, reads DARVTQTPRHKVTEMGQEVTMRCQPILGHNTVFWYRQTMMQGLELLAYFRNRAPLDDSGMPKDRFSAEMPDATLATLKIQPSEPRDSAVYFCASGLGLTGTGYTFGSGTRLTVV.

This rearrangement joins TRBV7-9 to TRBJ1-2, with D perhaps TRBD1 (5 bases). Per germline, CDR1 SEHNR and CDR2 FQNEAQ (reference sequence). The CDR3 consists of 13 residues. With 6 bases removed from V and 4 bases from J, the gap between germline ends came to 12 bases. The CDR3 is CASSRGQIYGYTF. The CDR3 DNA follows: TGTGCCAGCAGTCGCGGACAAATCTATGGCTACACCTTC.

The chain is built from TRBV7-9 and TRBJ2-1; tentatively, D is TRBD1 (7 bases). The CDR3 is 17 amino acids. V gave up 5 bases and J gave up 9 bases, with 26 bases separating them. Germline V gene lookup returns CDR1 SEHNR and CDR2 FQNEAQ (reference sequence). CDR3 protein: CASSHRSQGGRPAEQFF. For the CDR3, the DNA is TGTGCCAGCAGCCACAGGAGCCAGGGGGGCCGTCCGGCTGAGCAGTTCTTC.

The rearrangement uses TRBV19 and TRBJ2-1, with TRBD2 as a possible D gene (6 bases). This CDR3 is 15 amino acids long. The V gene lost 1 base and the J gene lost 0 bases, with 7 bases spanning the gap. Per the germline V gene, CDR1 is LNHDA and CDR2 is SQIVND (reference sequence). The CDR3 here is CASSIGRVSYNEQFF. CDR3 coding DNA: TGTGCCAGTAGTATAGGGAGGGTCTCCTACAATGAGCAGTTCTTC.

This clone was counted a few times. This chain uses TRBV30 with TRBJ1-1; D not certain. V was shortened by 0 bases and J by 0 bases, with 5 bases between the two germline ends. Germline CDR1 reads GTSNPN; CDR2 reads SVGIG (reference sequence). The CDR3 is 13 residues long. CDR3 sequence (DNA): TGTGCCTGGAGTGTACGGTTGAACACTGAAGCTTTCTTT. Its protein product is CAWSVRLNTEAFF.

V is TRBV6-5 and J is TRBJ1-1; D might be TRBD1 (6 bases). V lost 2 bases, J lost 4 bases, and 8 bases lay in between. The CDR3 length is 13 residues. The germline V gene encodes CDR1 MNHEY and CDR2 SVGAGI. Here the CDR3 DNA reads TGTGCCAGCAGTTACGGGGGCGGCACTGAAGCTTTCTTT. This sequence encodes CASSYGGGTEAFF.

This clone was counted between two and nine times. This rearrangement joins TRBV29-1 to TRBJ1-5, with TRBD1 as a possible D gene (5 bases). This CDR3 has 13 amino acids. Trimming shortened V by 5 bases and J by 4 bases, and 12 bases separated the two germline ends. Germline CDR1 is SQVTM and CDR2 is ANQGSEA. CDR3 loop: CSVIDSFNQPQHF. The CDR3 coding sequence is TGCAGCGTTATAGACAGCTTTAATCAGCCCCAGCATTTT.

The chain recombines TRBV4-3 with TRBJ2-1; D gene unclear. V was cut by 1 base and J by 9 bases, with 10 bases left in between. Germline values: CDR1 LGHNA, CDR2 YSLEER. This CDR3 is 13 amino acids long. The chain's CDR3 is CASSQVNEAEQFF. DNA for the CDR3: TGCGCCAGCAGCCAAGTGAACGAAGCTGAGCAGTTCTTC.

The chain combines TRBV5-1 with TRBJ1-5; D not resolved. The CDR3 runs to 13 residues. Germline loops: CDR1 SGHRS, CDR2 YFSETQ. V lost 2 bases and J lost 5, with 8 bases in between. CDR3 DNA sequence: TGCGCCAGCAGCTTCGATGGAGATCAGCCCCAGCATTTT. It is translated as CASSFDGDQPQHF.

This clone was seen more than once but under ten times. The chain links TRBV27 to TRBJ2-7; 8 bases match TRBD1. Per germline, CDR1 MNHEY and CDR2 SMNVEV (reference sequence). The junction had 3 bases not matched to a gene; V was cut back by 4 bases and J by 1 base. The CDR3 length is 14 residues. This CDR3 reads CASSWDRRSYEQYF. Here the CDR3 DNA reads TGTGCCAGCAGTTGGGACAGGAGGTCCTACGAGCAGTACTTC.

This clone was recorded a few times. The CDR3 reads CASRRLAGIQETQYF. CDR3 coding DNA: TGCGCCAGCAGAAGACTAGCGGGGATCCAAGAGACCCAGTACTTC. V is TRBV5-1 and J is TRBJ2-5; TRBD2 matches at 11 bases. Germline V gives CDR1 SGHRS, CDR2 YFSETQ. V lost 5 bases to trimming and J lost 1 base; unmatched junction nucleotides: 4. The CDR3 consists of 15 residues.

In its sample, this clone was seen a few times. The CDR3: CASSLVPLGSSSLFF. The CDR3 DNA reads as TGTGCCAGCAGTTTGGTCCCGCTTGGCTCCTCTAGCCTGTTTTTT. The genes are TRBV6-1 and TRBJ1-4; no definite D call. V lost 5 bases, J lost 14 bases, and 24 bases lay in between. Germline CDR1 and CDR2: MNHNS and SASEGT. The CDR3 is 15 amino acids.

V and J are TRBV2 and TRBJ1-5, with no clear D. The V and J ends lost 2 bases and 7 bases respectively, with 12 bases between them. The CDR3 covers 14 residues. Germline CDR1 SNHLY, CDR2 FYNNEI. CDR3 nucleotides: TGTGCCAGCAGTGAACGCGGGCCCGGACAGCCCCAGCATTTT. This codes for CASSERGPGQPQHF.

The CDR3 DNA reads TGTGCCAGCAGCTTTGCCGAGAGCTCCTACGAGCAGTACTTC. Its protein product is CASSFAESSYEQYF. The chain links TRBV7-2 to TRBJ2-7, with D uncertain. Germline CDR1 SGHTA, CDR2 FQGNSA. Deletions cut 3 bases from V and 0 bases from J, with 9 bases between. The length of the CDR3 is 14 residues. Full variable domain (rest looked up from reference TRBV7-2 and TRBJ2-7): GAGVSQSPSNKVTEKGKDVELRCDPISGHTALYWYRQSLGQGLEFLIYFQGNSAPDKSGLPSDRFSAERTGGSVSTLTIQRTQQEDSAVYLCASSFAESSYEQYFGPGTRLTVT.

J is TRBJ2-5 and V is TRBV5-1; D is perhaps TRBD2 (5 bases). This CDR3 region has 15 residues. V lost 0 bases and J 5 bases, leaving 14 bases between the germline ends. Per the germline V gene, CDR1 is SGHRS and CDR2 is YFSETQ. CDR3 bases: TGCGCCAGCAGCTTGGGGGCGAGGAGGCCGGAGACCCAGTACTTC. It codes for CASSLGARRPETQYF.

This rearrangement joins TRBV18 to TRBJ2-1; D may be TRBD2 (6 bases). In germline, CDR1 is KGHSH, CDR2 LQKENI. Trimming pared 0 bases from V and 1 base from J, leaving 13 bases between. This CDR3 contains 17 residues. CDR3 sequence (DNA): TGTGCCAGCTCACCACCGGGAGGAGCGGAATCCTACAATGAGCAGTTCTTC. Amino acids: CASSPPGGAESYNEQFF.

V usage is TRBV10-3 and J usage is TRBJ1-1, with a tentative D call TRBD1 (5 bases). This CDR3 spans 13 amino acids. The germline CDR1 and CDR2 sequences are ENHRY and SYGVKD. Trimming cost V 4 bases and J 1 base, with 7 bases left between them. The CDR3 DNA follows: TGTGCCATCAGTGCCACAGGGAACACTGAAGCTTTCTTT. It translates to CAISATGNTEAFF.